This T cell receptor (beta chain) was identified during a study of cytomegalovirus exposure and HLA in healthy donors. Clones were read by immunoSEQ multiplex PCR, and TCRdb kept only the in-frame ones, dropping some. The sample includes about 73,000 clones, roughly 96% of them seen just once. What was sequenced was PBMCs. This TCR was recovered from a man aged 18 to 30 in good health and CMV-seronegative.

The chain's CDR3 is CASSAPGGSSYEQYF. For the CDR3, the DNA is TGTGCCAGCAGCGCCCCCGGGGGAAGCTCCTACGAGCAGTACTTC. The rearrangement links TRBV7-9 to TRBJ2-7, with D possibly being TRBD2 (6 bases). CDR1 is SEHNR and CDR2 is FQNEAQ in the germline V gene (reference sequence). Deletions cut 5 bases from V and 0 bases from J, with 14 bases between. The CDR3 length is 15 residues.